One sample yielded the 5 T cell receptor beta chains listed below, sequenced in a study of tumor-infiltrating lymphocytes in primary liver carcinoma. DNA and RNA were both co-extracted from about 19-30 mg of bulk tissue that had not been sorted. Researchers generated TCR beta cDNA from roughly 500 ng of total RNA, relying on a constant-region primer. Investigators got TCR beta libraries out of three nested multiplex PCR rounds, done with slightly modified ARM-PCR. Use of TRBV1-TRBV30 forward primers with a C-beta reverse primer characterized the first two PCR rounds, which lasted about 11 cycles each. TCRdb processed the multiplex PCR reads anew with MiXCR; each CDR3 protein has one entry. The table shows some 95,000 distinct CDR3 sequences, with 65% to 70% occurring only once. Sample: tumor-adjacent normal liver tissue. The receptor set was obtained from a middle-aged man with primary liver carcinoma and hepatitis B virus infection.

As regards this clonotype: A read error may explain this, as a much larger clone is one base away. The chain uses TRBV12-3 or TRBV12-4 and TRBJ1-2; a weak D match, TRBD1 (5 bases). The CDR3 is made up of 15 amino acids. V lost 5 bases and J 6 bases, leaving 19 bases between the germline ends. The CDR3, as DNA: TGTGCCAGCAGTCCTTGGGGGGGAACCAACCATGGCTACACCTTC. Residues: CASSPWGGTNHGYTF.

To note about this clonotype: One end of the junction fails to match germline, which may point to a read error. CDR3 residues: CANSESSQYTGELFF. The CDR3 nucleotides read TGCGCCAACAGTGAGTCATCGCAATACACCGGGGAGCTGTTTTTT. This rearrangement joins TRBV10-1 to TRBJ2-2, with D unclear. The CDR3 extends over 15 amino acids. Germline lookup yields CDR1 WNHNN and CDR2 SYGVQD (reference sequence).

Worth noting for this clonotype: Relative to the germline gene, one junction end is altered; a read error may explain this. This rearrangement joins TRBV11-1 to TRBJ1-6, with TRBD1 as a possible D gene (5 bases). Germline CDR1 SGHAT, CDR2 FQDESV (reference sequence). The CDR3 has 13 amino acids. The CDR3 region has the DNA TGCGCGTCGGGACGCTTCTATAATTCACCCATCCACTTT. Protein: CASGRFYNSPIHF.

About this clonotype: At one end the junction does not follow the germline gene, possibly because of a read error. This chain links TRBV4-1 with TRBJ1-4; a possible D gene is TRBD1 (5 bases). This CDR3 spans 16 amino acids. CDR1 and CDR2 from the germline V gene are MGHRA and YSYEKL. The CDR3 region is CANSQVPGTGDEKLFF. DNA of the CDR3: TGCGCCAACAGCCAAGTACCCGGGACCGGAGACGAAAAACTGTTTTTT.

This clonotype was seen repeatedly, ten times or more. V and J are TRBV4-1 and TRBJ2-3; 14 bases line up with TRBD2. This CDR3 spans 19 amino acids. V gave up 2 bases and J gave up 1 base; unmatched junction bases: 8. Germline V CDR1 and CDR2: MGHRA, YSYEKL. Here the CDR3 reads CASSQRTSGRTSGTDTQYF. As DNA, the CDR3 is TGCGCCAGCAGCCAACGGACTAGCGGGAGGACGTCCGGCACAGATACGCAGTATTTT.